The 30 T cell receptor beta chains below were found in one sample sequenced in a study of graft-versus-host responses after intestinal transplantation. Assay used: immunoSEQ multiplex PCR; TCRdb lists only in-frame clones, some missing. The sample lists roughly 60,000 clones, about 90% occurring once. Source: PBMCs, taken roughly 120 days after intestinal transplantation. These receptors all come from a human patient who received an intestinal transplant, so some T cells may come from the graft donor.

The V call is TRBV5-4, the J call TRBJ2-1; D is perhaps TRBD2 (5 bases). Trimming cost V 1 base and J 10 bases, with 9 bases left between them. CDR3 length: 12 amino acids. Looked up from germline, CDR1 is SGHNT and CDR2 is YYREEE (reference sequence). In DNA, the CDR3 is TGTGCCAGCAGCTTGAGCGGATGGGAGCAGTTCTTC. Translated, it gives CASSLSGWEQFF.

This clone occurred a few times. This chain uses TRBV6-1 with TRBJ2-1; tentative D call: TRBD1 (6 bases). The germline V gene has CDR1 MNHNS and CDR2 SASEGT. Trimming stripped 0 bases from V and 5 bases from J, with 11 bases between. CDR3 length: 15 residues. The DNA for the CDR3 is TGTGCCAGCAGTGAAGCTACAGGGACAAACAATGAGCAGTTCTTC. Translation: CASSEATGTNNEQFF.

This clone was seen a handful of times. An end of the junction does not agree with germline; a read error may underlie this. This chain links TRBV6-1 with TRBJ1-5, with D tentatively TRBD1 (5 bases). The CDR3 covers 17 residues. Looked up from germline, CDR1 is MNHNS and CDR2 is SASEGT. CDR3 coding DNA: TGTGCCATCAGTGAGTCGAAGCCAGGGAAGCGCAATCAGCCCCAGCATTTT. The encoded protein is CAISESKPGKRNQPQHF.

The J gene is TRBJ1-1, the V gene TRBV6-6; D remains ambiguous. The CDR3 loop spans 14 amino acids. Germline V gene data show CDR1 as MNHNY and CDR2 as SVGAGI (reference sequence). Trimming removed 2 bases from V and 2 bases from J, with 9 bases in between. CDR3 residues: CASSYNAGNTEAFF. The CDR3 DNA sequence: TGTGCCAGCAGTTACAACGCCGGAAACACTGAAGCTTTCTTT.

On this clone itself: At one end, the junction sequence differs from germline, possibly due to a read error. This rearrangement joins TRBV30 to TRBJ1-2, with TRBD1 matching 7 bases. CDR1 and CDR2 from the germline V gene are GTSNPN and SVGIG (reference sequence). CDR3 length equals 14 residues. The CDR3 protein is CAWCVLRGPGGYTF. In DNA, the CDR3 is TGTGCCTGGTGTGTATTGAGGGGGCCGGGGGGCTACACCTTC.

Regarding this clone: A junction boundary mismatches the germline segment, possibly from a read error. Distinct nucleotide sequences in the sample also encode this CDR3. The chain has TRBV2 and TRBJ1-5; D ambiguous. There are 15 residues in the CDR3. Germline CDR1 is SNHLY and CDR2 is FYNNEI. As DNA, the CDR3 is TGCGCCAGCAATAACGGAGCCTTTAGCAATCAGCCCCAGCATTTT. Translation gives CASNNGAFSNQPQHF.

This rearrangement joins TRBV2 to TRBJ1-2; 10 bases match TRBD1. V trimming: 6 bases; J trimming: 6 bases; junction bases outside the gene matches: 4. Germline-derived CDR1 and CDR2 are SNHLY and FYNNEI. The CDR3 sequence is 13 residues long. The CDR3 nucleotides are TGTGCCAGCAGGGGACAGGGGCTTGATGGCTACACCTTC. Translating it yields CASRGQGLDGYTF.

The V and J genes are TRBV5-5 and TRBJ2-5; D ambiguous. The length of the CDR3 is 12 residues. The germline gives CDR1 SGHKS, CDR2 YYEKEE (reference sequence). Trimming shortened V by 2 bases and J by 5 bases, and 7 bases separated the two germline ends. The CDR3 region is CASSFSWETQYF. CDR3 bases: TGTGCCAGCAGCTTCTCTTGGGAGACCCAGTACTTC.

This clone was counted a single time. This chain joins TRBV6-6 and TRBJ1-3; D is undetermined. Germline CDR1 is MNHNY and CDR2 is SVGAGI (reference sequence). The germline V and J ends were trimmed by 8 bases and 0 bases, with 8 bases remaining between them. The CDR3 is 13 amino acids. CDR3 loop: CASEVVSGNTIYF. The CDR3 coding sequence is TGTGCCAGCGAGGTGGTCTCTGGAAACACCATATATTTT.

The chain is built from TRBV27 and TRBJ2-1, with D perhaps given as TRBD1 or TRBD2 (6 bases each). V was cut by 3 bases and J by 4 bases, with 16 bases left in between. The CDR3 runs 16 residues. Germline V lookup: CDR1 MNHEY, CDR2 SMNVEV (reference sequence). The CDR3 region is CASSFDGGPAYNEQFF. As DNA, the CDR3 is TGTGCCAGCAGTTTCGATGGGGGGCCGGCGTACAATGAGCAGTTCTTC.

The CDR3 here is CASRDRDRDSYLAKNIQYF. CDR3 DNA sequence: TGTGCCAGCAGGGACCGGGACAGGGACAGTTACTTAGCCAAAAACATTCAGTACTTC. The rearrangement uses TRBV2 and TRBJ2-4; 9 bases are shared with TRBD1. The germline V gene encodes CDR1 SNHLY and CDR2 FYNNEI. V was clipped by 6 bases and J by 0 bases; unmatched bases: 15. This CDR3 comprises 19 residues.

The rearrangement uses TRBV28 and TRBJ2-4; D could derive from TRBD1 or TRBD2 (5 bases each). V was trimmed by 4 bases and J by 8 bases, leaving 18 bases between them. The CDR3 extends over 15 amino acids. The germline V gene encodes CDR1 MDHEN and CDR2 SYDVKM. Here the CDR3 DNA reads TGTGCCAGCAGTTCGCCCCAGGCTGTGGGGGACATTCAGTACTTC. It is translated as CASSSPQAVGDIQYF.

This chain connects TRBV13 to TRBJ1-4; a possible D gene is TRBD1 (6 bases). This CDR3 has 14 residues. Germline V gene sequence: CDR1 PRHDT, CDR2 FYEKMQ (reference sequence). V dropped 4 bases and J dropped 5 bases, with 11 bases sitting between them. CDR3 residues: CASSSDSRNEKLFF. The DNA for the CDR3 is TGTGCCAGCAGCTCGGACAGCAGAAATGAAAAACTGTTTTTT.

This chain links TRBV18 with TRBJ1-1; D gene uncertain. Germline CDR1 and CDR2: KGHSH and LQKENI. V was clipped by 5 bases and J by 1 base, with 8 bases between them. CDR3 length: 13 amino acids. The CDR3: CASSGMENTEAFF. The CDR3 DNA sequence: TGTGCCAGCTCAGGAATGGAGAACACTGAAGCTTTCTTT.

This sequence joins TRBV2 and TRBJ2-1; 9 bases are a match to TRBD2. This CDR3 has 16 residues. Germline CDR1 reads SNHLY; CDR2 reads FYNNEI. Germline trimming cut 1 base from V and 3 bases from J; bases unmatched to any gene: 4. The CDR3 DNA follows: TGTGCCAGCAGTGAAGAGGCGGGAGGGATCTACAATGAGCAGTTCTTC. Protein product: CASSEEAGGIYNEQFF. The variable domain in full, with the rest retrieved from reference TRBV2 and TRBJ2-1, is EPEVTQTPSHQVTQMGQEVILRCVPISNHLYFYWYRQILGQKVEFLVSFYNNEISEKSEIFDDQFSVERPDGSNFTLKIRSTKLEDSAMYFCASSEEAGGIYNEQFFGPGTRLTVL.

The chain is built from TRBV29-1 and TRBJ2-5; D is possibly TRBD2 (6 bases). Per germline, CDR1 SQVTM and CDR2 ANQGSEA. The CDR3 has 11 amino acids. The V end lost 7 bases, the J end lost 2 bases, and 8 bases lay between the germline ends. Here the CDR3 reads CSGDLQETQYF. Here the CDR3 DNA reads TGCAGCGGGGACTTGCAAGAGACCCAGTACTTC. Together with reference TRBV29-1 and TRBJ2-5, the CDR3 gives the full variable domain: SAVISQKPSRDICQRGTSLTIQCQVDSQVTMMFWYRQQPGQSLTLIATANQGSEATYESGFVIDKFPISRPNLTFSTLTVSNMSPEDSSIYLCSGDLQETQYFGPGTRLLVL.

The chain has TRBV5-8 and TRBJ1-2; D unclear. V was pared by 0 bases and J by 5 bases, with 8 bases between. Germline V lookup: CDR1 SGHTS, CDR2 YDEGEE. There are 13 residues in the CDR3. CDR3 residues: CASSLGAEYGYTF. The CDR3 DNA reads as TGTGCCAGCAGCTTGGGCGCCGAATATGGCTACACCTTC.

The V gene is TRBV7-3, the J gene TRBJ2-7, with a weak D call TRBD2 (6 bases). Germline CDR1 and CDR2: SGHTA and FQGTGA. The CDR3 runs to 15 residues. V gave up 0 bases and J gave up 1 base, with 10 bases separating them. The CDR3 DNA sequence: TGTGCCAGCAGCTTAACGGGGGGTTTTTCCTACGAGCAGTACTTC. Translating gives CASSLTGGFSYEQYF. Full variable domain (rest looked up from reference TRBV7-3 and TRBJ2-7): GAGVSQTPSNKVTEKGKYVELRCDPISGHTALYWYRQSLGQGPEFLIYFQGTGAADDSGLPNDRFFAVRPEGSVSTLKIQRTERGDSAVYLCASSLTGGFSYEQYFGPGTRLTVT.

The chain uses TRBV25-1 and TRBJ2-1; 11 bases align to TRBD2. Germline CDR1 is MGHDK and CDR2 is SYGVNS. CDR3 length equals 14 residues. J lost 5 bases, V lost 10 bases, and 7 bases had no gene match. The CDR3 DNA reads TGTGCCACCAAGGGACTAGCGGCACACAATGAGCAGTTCTTC. Its translation: CATKGLAAHNEQFF.

The rearrangement links TRBV7-9 to TRBJ2-7; D not resolved. The CDR3 consists of 12 residues. Trimming cost V 4 bases and J 3 bases, with 7 bases left between them. The germline V gene encodes CDR1 SEHNR and CDR2 FQNEAQ (reference sequence). CDR3 sequence (DNA): TGTGCCAGCAGCTCCCTACACTACGAGCAGTACTTC. This translates into CASSSLHYEQYF. The whole variable domain, filled in from reference TRBV7-9 and TRBJ2-7, reads DTGVSQNPRHKITKRGQNVTFRCDPISEHNRLYWYRQTLGQGPEFLTYFQNEAQLEKSRLLSDRFSAERPKGSFSTLEIQRTEQGDSAMYLCASSSLHYEQYFGPGTRLTVT.

The genes are TRBV6-5 and TRBJ2-1; D gene unclear. Trimming removed 4 bases from V and 7 bases from J, with 11 bases in between. Germline lookup yields CDR1 MNHEY and CDR2 SVGAGI. This CDR3 spans 13 amino acids. In nucleotides, the CDR3 is TGTGCCAGCAGTTGGACCCACTGGAATGAGCAGTTCTTC. It yields the protein CASSWTHWNEQFF.

This clone was found a few times. The V and J genes are TRBV21-1 and TRBJ2-1. TRBV21-1 is classified as a pseudogene. The CDR3 loop spans 17 amino acids. The CDR3 DNA sequence: TGTGCCAGCAGCAAAGCGCGCGGCAACAGCTCCTACAATGAGCAGTTCTTC. It is translated as CASSKARGNSSYNEQFF.

The V and J genes are TRBV4-1 and TRBJ1-1; D is perhaps TRBD1 (6 bases). V was trimmed by 4 bases and J by 4 bases, leaving 19 bases between them. Germline CDR1 is MGHRA and CDR2 is YSYEKL. CDR3 length equals 16 residues. The CDR3 reads CASSPLAQGGSTEAFF. Here the CDR3 DNA reads TGCGCCAGCAGCCCCCTGGCACAGGGTGGAAGCACTGAAGCTTTCTTT.

This chain joins TRBV7-9 and TRBJ2-2, with TRBD2 matching over 10 bases. CDR1 SEHNR and CDR2 FQNEAQ come from the germline V gene (reference sequence). V dropped 5 bases and J dropped 5; count of bases not matched to a gene: 8. The CDR3 totals 16 residues. The CDR3 spells CASSRLAGDRTGELFF. The CDR3 DNA reads TGTGCCAGCAGCCGCCTAGCGGGGGATCGGACCGGGGAGCTGTTTTTT.

The V call is TRBV11-2, the J call TRBJ2-7, with TRBD1 identical over 7 bases. Losses at the gene ends were 5 bases for V and 3 bases for J; bases not matched to a gene: 10. The germline gives CDR1 SGHAT, CDR2 FQNNGV. The CDR3 has 15 amino acids. CDR3 loop: CASSPEWTGGYEQYF. DNA of the CDR3: TGTGCCAGCAGCCCAGAGTGGACAGGCGGCTACGAGCAGTACTTC.

This clone was seen once. The chain links TRBV15 to TRBJ1-4, with D tentatively TRBD1 (6 bases). Germline lookup yields CDR1 LNHNV and CDR2 YYDKDF (reference sequence). The V end was cut by 2 bases, the J end by 2 bases, with 15 bases between. The CDR3 runs to 17 residues. The CDR3 reads CATSRSQGTWTNEKLFF. CDR3 coding DNA: TGTGCCACCAGCAGATCGCAGGGGACGTGGACTAATGAAAAACTGTTTTTT.

The gene calls are TRBV5-4 and TRBJ2-4, with 10 bases identical to TRBD2. CDR1 SGHNT and CDR2 YYREEE come from the germline V gene (reference sequence). V trimming: 1 base; J trimming: 8 bases; junction bases outside the gene matches: 3. The CDR3 runs 14 residues. DNA for the CDR3: TGTGCCAGCAGCTTGTCCGGGACTAGCGACATTCAGTACTTC. Amino acids: CASSLSGTSDIQYF.

This clone came up once. The rearrangement joins TRBV4-1 to TRBJ2-7; 8 bases match TRBD2. The CDR3 has 15 amino acids. V lost 1 base, J lost 4 bases, and 6 bases stayed unmatched. The germline V gene encodes CDR1 MGHRA and CDR2 YSYEKL. Here the CDR3 reads CASSQASGGAYEQYF. The CDR3 DNA reads as TGCGCCAGCAGCCAAGCAAGCGGGGGCGCGTACGAGCAGTACTTC.

The V and J genes are TRBV18 and TRBJ2-2, with 8 bases fitting TRBD1. Per the germline V gene, CDR1 is KGHSH and CDR2 is LQKENI. The CDR3 has 16 amino acids. Unmatched junction bases numbered 8, after V lost 3 bases and J lost 5 bases. The CDR3 DNA follows: TGTGCCAGCTCACCGTCGTCAGGGGGCCGTACCGGGGAGCTGTTTTTT. Translating it yields CASSPSSGGRTGELFF.

The V and J genes are TRBV28 and TRBJ2-5; possible D gene TRBD2, 5 bases. Germline V CDR1 and CDR2: MDHEN, SYDVKM. Trimming shortened V by 3 bases and J by 2 bases, and 7 bases separated the two germline ends. The CDR3 extends over 13 amino acids. The CDR3 coding sequence is TGTGCCAGCAGTTTGGGAGATCAAGAGACCCAGTACTTC. Translated: CASSLGDQETQYF. The variable domain in full, completed from reference TRBV28 and TRBJ2-5, reads DVKVTQSSRYLVKRTGEKVFLECVQDMDHENMFWYRQDPGLGLRLIYFSYDVKMKEKGDIPEGYSVSREKKERFSLILESASTNQTSMYLCASSLGDQETQYFGPGTRLLVL.